This T cell receptor (beta chain) was identified in a study of blood T cell repertoires in COVID-19. In germline, CDR1 is LNHNV, CDR2 YYDKDF (reference sequence). The CDR3 consists of 12 residues. The V and J ends lost 5 bases and 10 bases, in that order; junction bases with no gene match: 3. Study processing details: Cell counts per sample came from amplifying reference gene primers. Method: immunoSEQ multiplex PCR; TCRdb's copy keeps in-frame clones and lacks some. That table supplies the V and J calls and clone size; D and trimming were determined from the DNA. The data contain around 270,000 clones, approximately 83% of them seen just once; the ten biggest clones take up about 4.3%. Adults between about 18 and 89 years of age took part from 24 US areas. Clinical histories supplied by participants themselves formed the basis of cohort assignment.

This receptor was taken from a woman aged 25 to 39 who had recovered from COVID-19. The chain carries TRBV15 and TRBJ1-1, with TRBD1 identical over 11 bases. Sequencing input: PBMCs or T cells enriched from blood (not recorded which). CDR3 amino acids: CATSEDRGRAFF. The CDR3 DNA sequence: TGTGCCACCAGCGAGGACAGGGGGCGAGCTTTCTTT. The full variable domain, completed using reference TRBV15 and TRBJ1-1, is DAMVIQNPRYQVTQFGKPVTLSCSQTLNHNVMYWYQQKSSQAPKLLFHYYDKDFNNEADTPDNFQSRRPNTSFCFLDIRSPGLGDTAMYLCATSEDRGRAFFGQGTRLTVV.